Listed here are 24 T cell receptor beta chains from one sample, sequenced in a study of cytomegalovirus exposure and HLA in healthy donors. Primers: 60 Vbeta forward and 13 Jbeta reverse. Method: immunoSEQ multiplex PCR; TCRdb's copy keeps in-frame clones and lacks some. The table includes approximately 160,000 clones, over 75% detected once. Material for sequencing was PBMCs. All receptors come from a woman in her twenties or thirties in good health and CMV-seronegative.

The chain combines TRBV28 with TRBJ2-5, with 12 nucleotides matching TRBD1. The germline V gene encodes CDR1 MDHEN and CDR2 SYDVKM. V shed 5 bases, J shed 5 bases, and the junction held 9 bases outside the gene matches. The CDR3 length is 16 residues. In DNA, the CDR3 is TGTGCCAGCAGTGCTCCGGGACAGGGGGCGCGGGAGACCCAGTACTTC. Its protein product is CASSAPGQGARETQYF.

This clone has only one observation. The gene calls are TRBV27 and TRBJ2-1; 13 bases fit TRBD2. V shed 1 base and J 3 bases; nucleotides not matched to a gene: 12. The CDR3 is 20 residues long. CDR1 and CDR2 (germline): MNHEY, SMNVEV (reference sequence). As DNA, the CDR3 is TGTGCCAGCAGTTTATTCGGGTCCGTGACTAGCGGGGGGATCTACAATGAGCAGTTCTTC. Protein product: CASSLFGSVTSGGIYNEQFF.

The gene calls are TRBV2 and TRBJ1-2; D is uncertain. CDR3 length: 12 amino acids. Germline V gene data show CDR1 as SNHLY and CDR2 as FYNNEI. V shed 5 bases and J shed 8 bases, with 12 bases lying between them. The CDR3 sequence: CASSPPQRGYTF. As DNA, the CDR3 is TGTGCCAGCAGTCCACCACAACGAGGCTACACCTTC.

V and J are TRBV19 and TRBJ1-5; D may be TRBD1 (6 bases). Germline CDR1 is LNHDA and CDR2 is SQIVND (reference sequence). The V and J ends lost 6 bases and 7 bases respectively, with 22 bases between them. This CDR3 is built from 16 residues. CDR3 region: CASSLRDTDFGQPQHF. The CDR3 nucleotides are TGTGCCAGTAGCTTACGGGACACGGATTTTGGGCAGCCCCAGCATTTT.

This sequence joins TRBV9 and TRBJ2-2; D gene unclear. Germline loops: CDR1 SGDLS, CDR2 YYNGEE. Trimming pared 1 base from V and 0 bases from J, leaving 7 bases between. The CDR3 totals 15 residues. Here the CDR3 reads CASSVSGANTGELFF. The CDR3 DNA reads TGTGCCAGCAGCGTATCCGGAGCGAACACCGGGGAGCTGTTTTTT.

The chain uses TRBV10-1 and TRBJ1-1, with D unresolved. The CDR3 length is 12 residues. V shed 9 bases and J shed 3 bases, with 11 bases lying between them. CDR1 and CDR2 from the germline V gene are WNHNN and SYGVQD (reference sequence). CDR3 coding DNA: TGCGCCAGTCTGGAGGTGTACACTGAAGCTTTCTTT. It is translated as CASLEVYTEAFF.

In DNA, the CDR3 is TGTGCCAGCAGCGCCGACATCAGCGGCTATGGCTACACCTTC. Its translation: CASSADISGYGYTF. This rearrangement joins TRBV7-8 to TRBJ1-2; D ambiguous. Germline loops: CDR1 SGHVS, CDR2 FQNEAQ. The CDR3 contains 14 residues. V was clipped by 5 bases and J by 4 bases, with 14 bases between them.

This chain joins TRBV7-9 and TRBJ2-7; TRBD1 aligns across 8 bases. J was trimmed by 4 bases and V by 5 bases; bases with no gene match: 13. The CDR3 has 16 amino acids. Germline V gene data show CDR1 as SEHNR and CDR2 as FQNEAQ (reference sequence). CDR3 amino acids: CASSPRTGKNQYEQYF. The CDR3 DNA reads TGTGCCAGCAGCCCCCGGACAGGGAAAAATCAGTACGAGCAGTACTTC.

This chain joins TRBV7-8 and TRBJ2-3; tentatively, D is TRBD2 (7 bases). Germline V CDR1 and CDR2: SGHVS, FQNEAQ. The CDR3 has 14 amino acids. The V and J ends lost 5 bases and 9 bases respectively, with 18 bases between them. The CDR3 DNA reads as TGTGCCAGCAGCCCTAGGGGGGGGACTTCGACGCAGTATTTT. It yields the protein CASSPRGGTSTQYF.

The V and J genes are TRBV7-8 and TRBJ2-3; the match to TRBD2 covers 8 bases. The CDR3 is made up of 13 amino acids. Germline trimming cut 4 bases from V and 12 bases from J; bases unmatched to any gene: 9. Looked up from germline, CDR1 is SGHVS and CDR2 is FQNEAQ. DNA for the CDR3: TGTGCCAGCAGCTCCGGGAGGGCGCCACGCCAGTATTTT. Its protein is CASSSGRAPRQYF.

V usage is TRBV7-2 and J usage is TRBJ2-3; possible D gene TRBD2, 5 bases. Per the germline V gene, CDR1 is SGHTA and CDR2 is FQGNSA. Trimming removed 6 bases from V and 7 bases from J, with 20 bases in between. CDR3 length: 15 residues. The DNA of the CDR3 is TGTGCCAGCAGTTCGTTAATGTCGGACTCACATACGCAGTATTTT. Amino acids: CASSSLMSDSHTQYF.

This clone appeared once. The J gene is TRBJ1-1, the V gene TRBV19; TRBD1 might be the D (5 bases). This CDR3 region has 14 residues. V lost 6 bases and J lost 1, with 12 bases in between. CDR1 is LNHDA and CDR2 is SQIVND in the germline V gene (reference sequence). CDR3 nucleotides: TGTGCCAGTAGGACTACGGGGGGGAACACTGAAGCTTTCTTT. Amino acids: CASRTTGGNTEAFF. Filled out from reference TRBV19 and TRBJ1-1, the complete variable domain reads DGGITQSPKYLFRKEGQNVTLSCEQNLNHDAMYWYRQDPGQGLRLIYYSQIVNDFQKGDIAEGYSVSREKKESFPLTVTSAQKNPTAFYLCASRTTGGNTEAFFGQGTRLTVV.

The rearrangement joins TRBV6-5 to TRBJ1-1, with D maybe TRBD1 (5 bases). Germline loops: CDR1 MNHEY, CDR2 SVGAGI. This CDR3 is 13 amino acids long. Between the trimmed V and J ends, which lost 8 bases and 0 bases, there was a span of 10 bases. The CDR3 nucleotides read TGTGCCAGCTCAGGACAATTGAACACTGAAGCTTTCTTT. The encoded protein is CASSGQLNTEAFF.

V gene TRBV30 combines with J gene TRBJ2-1, with a weak D call TRBD2 (5 bases). The CDR3 is 15 residues long. Germline CDR1 GTSNPN, CDR2 SVGIG (reference sequence). The V end lost 0 bases, the J end lost 12 bases, and 21 bases lay between the germline ends. The CDR3 DNA follows: TGTGCCTGGAGTGTAATCCGCTCTAGCCGGTTCGGGCAGTTCTTC. Translated, it gives CAWSVIRSSRFGQFF.

This rearrangement joins TRBV2 to TRBJ2-2; possible D gene TRBD2, 5 bases. V lost 7 bases and J lost 9, with 12 bases in between. Germline CDR1 and CDR2: SNHLY and FYNNEI. There are 12 residues in the CDR3. CDR3 loop: CASTRTARELFF. CDR3 DNA: TGTGCCAGCACTCGGACTGCGAGGGAGCTGTTTTTT. Full variable domain (rest looked up from reference TRBV2 and TRBJ2-2): EPEVTQTPSHQVTQMGQEVILRCVPISNHLYFYWYRQILGQKVEFLVSFYNNEISEKSEIFDDQFSVERPDGSNFTLKIRSTKLEDSAMYFCASTRTARELFFGEGSRLTVL.

V usage is TRBV4-2 and J usage is TRBJ2-7; TRBD2 aligns across 9 bases. Germline CDR1 reads LGHNA; CDR2 reads YNFKEQ. The CDR3 is 16 amino acids. The junction had 13 bases not matched to a gene; V was cut back by 5 bases and J by 5 bases. CDR3 DNA sequence: TGTGCCAGCAGCTTATATCCCCTAGCGGGAAGCCACGAGCAGTACTTC. Protein sequence: CASSLYPLAGSHEQYF.

The V gene is TRBV7-9, the J gene TRBJ2-5; 7 nucleotides agree with TRBD1. The CDR3 is made up of 13 amino acids. Germline CDR1 and CDR2: SEHNR and FQNEAQ (reference sequence). The ends lost 10 bases at V and 1 base at J; junction bases unmatched: 6. CDR3 loop: CATERQGQETQYF. In DNA form, the CDR3 reads TGTGCCACTGAAAGACAGGGCCAAGAGACCCAGTACTTC.

The chain carries TRBV5-1 and TRBJ2-7; 9 bases agree with TRBD1. This CDR3 region has 15 residues. V was pared by 4 bases and J by 0 bases, with 5 bases of the junction left unmatched. Germline-derived CDR1 and CDR2 are SGHRS and YFSETQ. The CDR3 sequence: CASSPGQGTSYEQYF. As DNA, the CDR3 is TGCGCCAGCAGCCCTGGACAGGGGACCTCCTACGAGCAGTACTTC.

The chain employs TRBV20-1 and TRBJ2-1; D remains unclear. Per the germline V gene, CDR1 is DFQATT and CDR2 is SNEGSKA (reference sequence). V dropped 7 bases and J dropped 10 bases, with 11 bases sitting between them. The CDR3 is made up of 10 amino acids. In DNA, the CDR3 is TGCAGTGGAGGCTATGTCGAGCAGTTCTTC. Its translation is CSGGYVEQFF.

This clone was seen a few times. The CDR3 spells CASSLSGYGNQPQHF. CDR3 nucleotide sequence: TGTGCCAGCAGTTTGTCAGGCTACGGCAATCAGCCCCAGCATTTT. This chain uses TRBV28 with TRBJ1-5; D is undetermined. Germline V lookup: CDR1 MDHEN, CDR2 SYDVKM. The CDR3 totals 15 residues. Between the trimmed V and J ends, which lost 3 bases and 2 bases, there was a span of 11 bases.

The V call is TRBV6-5, the J call TRBJ1-2; no reliable D call. The CDR3 contains 11 residues. V lost 8 bases and J lost 3, with 7 bases in between. CDR1 and CDR2 from the germline V gene are MNHEY and SVGAGI. The chain's CDR3 is CASGGYYGYTF. CDR3 coding DNA: TGTGCCAGCGGCGGATACTATGGCTACACCTTC.

V usage is TRBV7-9 and J usage is TRBJ2-2, with 10 bases identical to TRBD1. CDR1 and CDR2 (germline): SEHNR, FQNEAQ (reference sequence). CDR3 length: 16 residues. The V segment lost 4 bases and the J segment 4 bases; nucleotides outside the gene matches: 6. The CDR3 here is CASSSRTGGGTGELFF. The CDR3 DNA reads TGTGCCAGCAGCTCCCGGACAGGGGGTGGCACCGGGGAGCTGTTTTTT.

The V call is TRBV4-2, the J call TRBJ1-5; D is unresolved. V gave up 3 bases and J gave up 5 bases, with 17 bases separating them. Germline CDR1 is LGHNA and CDR2 is YNFKEQ. The CDR3 covers 16 residues. The CDR3 reads CASSQPSTGSDQPQHF. The CDR3 DNA follows: TGTGCCAGCAGCCAGCCTTCGACGGGGTCGGATCAGCCCCAGCATTTT.

This clone was picked up a small number of times. The V call is TRBV7-9, the J call TRBJ1-2; D may be TRBD1 (6 bases). Germline loops: CDR1 SEHNR, CDR2 FQNEAQ (reference sequence). Trimming pared 4 bases from V and 4 bases from J, leaving 19 bases between. The CDR3 is 16 amino acids. The chain's CDR3 is CASSSGQIAHSYGYTF. The DNA for the CDR3 is TGTGCCAGCAGCTCTGGACAGATAGCTCACTCCTATGGCTACACCTTC.